These 21 T cell receptor beta chains share one sample of origin, sequenced in a study of cytomegalovirus exposure and HLA in healthy donors. In the PCR, 60 Vbeta and 13 Jbeta primers were used. Profiling relied on immunoSEQ multiplex PCR, and the TCRdb table lists in-frame clones only, not all of them. The sample records some 120,000 clones, around 80% being singletons. The material sequenced was PBMCs. The receptors stem from a man aged 25 to 45 in good health and CMV-seropositive.

This chain uses TRBV6-1 with TRBJ2-1; no definite D call. This CDR3 is built from 13 residues. Germline V CDR1 and CDR2: MNHNS, SASEGT. V was pared by 5 bases and J by 0 bases, with 5 bases between. The CDR3 region is CASSLNSYNEQFF. In DNA, the CDR3 is TGTGCCAGCAGTTTAAACTCCTACAATGAGCAGTTCTTC.

The chain recombines TRBV6-1 with TRBJ2-7; tentatively, D is TRBD2 (6 bases). V was shortened by 8 bases and J by 4 bases, with 15 bases between the two germline ends. CDR1 and CDR2 (germline): MNHNS, SASEGT. This CDR3 comprises 13 residues. The CDR3 loop is CASWDFSRYEQYF. CDR3 nucleotide sequence: TGTGCCAGCTGGGACTTTAGCAGATACGAGCAGTACTTC.

This clone has just a few counts. The chain uses TRBV5-6 and TRBJ2-2; 9 nucleotides match TRBD2. Per the germline V gene, CDR1 is SGHDT and CDR2 is YYEEEE. The CDR3 consists of 16 residues. V trimming: 0 bases; J trimming: 6 bases; junction bases outside the gene matches: 6. The DNA for the CDR3 is TGTGCCAGCAGCTTGGCACCCGCGGGAGGGTCCGGGGAGCTGTTTTTT. It is translated as CASSLAPAGGSGELFF.

The genes are TRBV19 and TRBJ2-3, with unresolved D. The V gene lost 1 base and the J gene lost 0 bases, with 14 bases spanning the gap. Germline CDR1 is LNHDA and CDR2 is SQIVND (reference sequence). This CDR3 has 17 residues. CDR3 amino acids: CASSIAPAGTSTDTQYF. CDR3 DNA: TGTGCCAGTAGTATAGCCCCGGCAGGAACTAGCACAGATACGCAGTATTTT.

The chain couples TRBV29-1 to TRBJ1-6; the D gene is possibly TRBD1 (6 bases). The CDR3 is made up of 13 amino acids. V lost 7 bases, J lost 1 base, and 8 bases lay in between. CDR1 SQVTM and CDR2 ANQGSEA come from the germline V gene. CDR3 bases: TGCAGCGCACAGGGATCCTATAATTCACCCCTCCACTTT. It translates to CSAQGSYNSPLHF. Supplemented by reference TRBV29-1 and TRBJ1-6, the full variable domain reads SAVISQKPSRDICQRGTSLTIQCQVDSQVTMMFWYRQQPGQSLTLIATANQGSEATYESGFVIDKFPISRPNLTFSTLTVSNMSPEDSSIYLCSAQGSYNSPLHFGNGTRLTVT.

In DNA, the CDR3 is TGTGCCAGCAACCGGGGGGATTATGGCTACACCTTC. Its translation: CASNRGDYGYTF. The chain joins TRBV28 to TRBJ1-2; the D gene is possibly TRBD1 (5 bases). CDR1 is MDHEN and CDR2 is SYDVKM in the germline V gene. V lost 7 bases to trimming and J lost 5 bases, with 11 bases between them. The CDR3 length is 12 residues.

This sequence joins TRBV9 and TRBJ2-7, with 10 bases matching TRBD2. Germline lookup yields CDR1 SGDLS and CDR2 YYNGEE. Germline trimming cut 2 bases from V and 4 bases from J; bases unmatched to any gene: 6. The CDR3 contains 15 residues. CDR3: CASSVYSGGFYEQYF. For the CDR3, the DNA is TGTGCCAGCAGCGTTTATAGCGGGGGGTTTTACGAGCAGTACTTC.

V gene TRBV5-1 combines with J gene TRBJ2-7; tentatively, D is TRBD1 (6 bases). The CDR3 sequence is 14 residues long. Germline values: CDR1 SGHRS, CDR2 YFSETQ. Trimming shortened V by 4 bases and J by 2 bases, and 13 bases separated the two germline ends. CDR3 in amino acids: CASSRATGTYEQYF. As DNA, the CDR3 is TGCGCCAGCAGCCGAGCCACAGGGACCTACGAGCAGTACTTC.

The rearrangement joins TRBV5-8 to TRBJ2-7, with D possibly being TRBD2 (6 bases). The end of the DNA is better explained by TRBJ2-5, so the J call may be wrong. CDR3 size: 13 residues. Germline CDR1 and CDR2: SGHTS and YDEGEE. CDR3 bases: TGTGCCAGCAGCTGGAGGGGCCAAGAGACCCAGTACTTC. Amino acids: CASSWRGQETQYF.

The V and J genes are TRBV5-4 and TRBJ2-2; 7 bases are shared with TRBD1. This CDR3 has 16 amino acids. The germline V gene encodes CDR1 SGHNT and CDR2 YYREEE (reference sequence). With V trimmed by 0 bases and J by 1 base, 3 bases remained unmatched. Here the CDR3 reads CASSLVGQKNTGELFF. DNA of the CDR3: TGTGCCAGCAGCTTGGTGGGACAGAAGAACACCGGGGAGCTGTTTTTT.

V is TRBV9 and J is TRBJ2-1; D gene ambiguous. The CDR3 length is 12 residues. V lost 0 bases, J lost 8 bases, and 6 bases lay in between. CDR1 and CDR2 (germline): SGDLS, YYNGEE. The CDR3, as DNA: TGTGCCAGCAGCGTAGATAGCCATGAGCAGTTCTTC. This codes for CASSVDSHEQFF.

This clone has just a few counts. The rearrangement links TRBV6-6 to TRBJ2-7; D perhaps matches TRBD1 (6 bases). From germline, CDR1 is MNHNY and CDR2 SVGAGI (reference sequence). The CDR3 runs to 12 residues. Trimming shortened V by 10 bases and J by 5 bases, and 15 bases separated the two germline ends. CDR3 sequence reads: CAITGPRNEQYF. Written as DNA, the CDR3 is TGTGCCATCACAGGGCCGAGAAACGAGCAGTACTTC.

This clone was seen more than once but under ten times. The chain employs TRBV7-2 and TRBJ2-7; D not resolved. Germline V lookup: CDR1 SGHTA, CDR2 FQGNSA. The CDR3 is made up of 12 amino acids. V lost 5 bases and J lost 3, with 8 bases in between. The CDR3 loop reads CASSLRGYEQYF. For the CDR3, the DNA is TGTGCCAGCAGCCTTCGAGGCTACGAGCAGTACTTC. The whole variable domain, remainder taken from reference TRBV7-2 and TRBJ2-7, is GAGVSQSPSNKVTEKGKDVELRCDPISGHTALYWYRQSLGQGLEFLIYFQGNSAPDKSGLPSDRFSAERTGGSVSTLTIQRTQQEDSAVYLCASSLRGYEQYFGPGTRLTVT.

The chain employs TRBV7-2 and TRBJ2-1; tentative D call: TRBD1 (6 bases). Germline V CDR1 and CDR2: SGHTA, FQGNSA. Trimming removed 4 bases from V and 8 bases from J, with 12 bases in between. This CDR3 spans 13 amino acids. For the CDR3, the DNA is TGTGCCAGCAGCTCCACAGGGAGATATGAGCAGTTCTTC. It translates to CASSSTGRYEQFF.

In this sample, this clone turned up once. V usage is TRBV9 and J usage is TRBJ2-7; 10 bases are shared with TRBD2. V gave up 3 bases and J gave up 4 bases; unmatched junction bases: 16. Per the germline V gene, CDR1 is SGDLS and CDR2 is YYNGEE. The CDR3 sequence is 18 residues long. DNA of the CDR3: TGTGCCAGCAGCGGTCACCCAGGAGGACTAGCGGATTTATACGAGCAGTACTTC. Translated: CASSGHPGGLADLYEQYF. Filled out from reference TRBV9 and TRBJ2-7, the complete variable domain reads DSGVTQTPKHLITATGQRVTLRCSPRSGDLSVYWYQQSLDQGLQFLIQYYNGEERAKGNILERFSAQQFPDLHSELNLSSLELGDSALYFCASSGHPGGLADLYEQYFGPGTRLTVT.

The gene calls are TRBV11-2 and TRBJ2-3, with 12 bases matching TRBD2. V dropped 4 bases and J dropped 5; count of bases not matched to a gene: 10. This CDR3 is built from 17 residues. Germline loops: CDR1 SGHAT, CDR2 FQNNGV. CDR3 residues: CASSSRGLAGSRDTQYF. CDR3 DNA sequence: TGTGCCAGCAGCTCTAGGGGACTAGCGGGTAGTCGAGATACGCAGTATTTT.

In this sample, this clone turned up a few times. CDR3 region: CASSFSGLYEQYF. Written as DNA, the CDR3 is TGCGCCAGCAGCTTCTCCGGACTGTACGAGCAGTACTTC. The J gene is TRBJ2-7, the V gene TRBV5-1, with D tentatively TRBD2 (5 bases). The CDR3 sequence is 13 residues long. Germline loops: CDR1 SGHRS, CDR2 YFSETQ. Trimming removed 2 bases from V and 4 bases from J, with 10 bases in between.

The rearrangement uses TRBV19 and TRBJ2-3; 8 bases are shared with TRBD2. The germline V gene encodes CDR1 LNHDA and CDR2 SQIVND (reference sequence). The CDR3 has 16 amino acids. V lost 5 bases, J lost 2 bases, and 9 bases stayed unmatched. CDR3 sequence reads: CASSWREVFTTDTQYF. The CDR3 region has the DNA TGTGCCAGTAGTTGGCGGGAGGTCTTTACCACAGATACGCAGTATTTT.

This clone was counted once. This chain's CDR3 is CASSPGQGPEQYF. CDR3 sequence (DNA): TGTGCCAGCAGCCCGGGACAGGGCCCCGAGCAGTACTTC. This chain joins TRBV28 and TRBJ2-7, with 9 nucleotides matching TRBD1. CDR1 is MDHEN, CDR2 SYDVKM, per germline. CDR3 length: 13 amino acids. The junction had 6 bases not matched to a gene; V was cut back by 6 bases and J by 6 bases.

The chain carries TRBV7-9 and TRBJ2-3; 9 positions match TRBD1. CDR1 SEHNR and CDR2 FQNEAQ come from the germline V gene (reference sequence). This CDR3 has 15 amino acids. The J segment lost 3 bases and the V segment lost 4 bases, leaving 5 bases of the junction unmatched. CDR3: CASSSLGQGTDTQYF. The CDR3 nucleotides read TGTGCCAGCAGCTCATTGGGACAGGGAACAGATACGCAGTATTTT.

The CDR3 protein is CASSYPPDRAYEQYF. DNA of the CDR3: TGTGCCAGCAGTTACCCCCCCGACAGGGCCTACGAGCAGTACTTC. J is TRBJ2-7 and V is TRBV6-5; the match to TRBD1 covers 7 bases. The CDR3 has 15 residues. Trimming removed 2 bases from V and 2 bases from J; junction bases left unmatched: 6. Germline V lookup: CDR1 MNHEY, CDR2 SVGAGI.